A single sample is the source of the 9 T cell receptor beta chains below, sequenced in a study of blood T cell repertoires in COVID-19. TCRdb's copy holds only in-frame clones and misses some; the assay was immunoSEQ multiplex PCR. The sample records approximately 130,000 clones, roughly 85% being singletons. Sequencing used peripheral blood. The source of these receptors is a human donor in a cohort sampled during active COVID-19.

This rearrangement joins TRBV27 to TRBJ1-4; D gene uncertain. The V end lost 5 bases, the J end lost 8 bases, and 15 bases lay between the germline ends. This CDR3 is built from 14 residues. CDR1 and CDR2 (germline): MNHEY, SMNVEV (reference sequence). The CDR3 here is CASSPTLVREKLFF. The DNA of the CDR3 is TGTGCCAGCAGTCCAACCCTGGTGAGGGAAAAACTGTTTTTT.

This chain connects TRBV5-1 to TRBJ2-1, with 12 bases fitting TRBD2. Germline CDR1 is SGHRS and CDR2 is YFSETQ. This CDR3 has 16 amino acids. V was clipped by 4 bases and J by 7 bases; unmatched bases: 9. The CDR3: CASSPALAGGPNEQFF. The CDR3 DNA reads as TGCGCCAGCAGCCCGGCCCTAGCGGGAGGGCCGAATGAGCAGTTCTTC.

The rearrangement joins TRBV30 to TRBJ1-2, with TRBD1 identical over 9 bases. Germline CDR1 reads GTSNPN; CDR2 reads SVGIG (reference sequence). The CDR3 spans 14 residues. The trim removed 0 bases at V and 6 bases at J, leaving 5 bases unmatched. Here the CDR3 DNA reads TGTGCCTGGAGTGTCCACAGGGGGCTCGATGGCTACACCTTC. As protein: CAWSVHRGLDGYTF. The whole variable domain, remainder taken from reference TRBV30 and TRBJ1-2, is SQTIHQWPATLVQPVGSPLSLECTVEGTSNPNLYWYRQAAGRGLQLLFYSVGIGQISSEVPQNLSASRPQDRQFILSSKKLLLSDSGFYLCAWSVHRGLDGYTFGSGTRLTVV.

This clone was detected once. The V gene is TRBV28, the J gene TRBJ1-4; D not certain. In germline, CDR1 is MDHEN, CDR2 SYDVKM. V lost 2 bases and J 0 bases, leaving 4 bases between the germline ends. The CDR3 has 14 amino acids. In DNA form, the CDR3 reads TGTGCCAGCAGTTTAGTCGCAACTAATGAAAAACTGTTTTTT. Residues: CASSLVATNEKLFF.

The V and J genes are TRBV7-9 and TRBJ1-4; maybe TRBD1 (5 bases). The ends were cut back, 5 bases at V and 7 bases at J, with 20 bases in the middle. Germline-derived CDR1 and CDR2 are SEHNR and FQNEAQ (reference sequence). CDR3 length: 16 residues. CDR3 bases: TGTGCCAGCAGCCGCCGACCCACCGGGGGGGGTGAAAAACTGTTTTTT. Translated, it gives CASSRRPTGGGEKLFF.

The chain links TRBV28 to TRBJ1-4, with 8 bases fitting TRBD1. With V trimmed by 5 bases and J by 3 bases, 5 bases remained unmatched. CDR3 length equals 15 residues. Germline V CDR1 and CDR2: MDHEN, SYDVKM. The CDR3 protein is CASSRAGGPNEKLFF. CDR3 in DNA: TGTGCCAGCAGTCGAGCAGGGGGCCCTAATGAAAAACTGTTTTTT.

This chain uses TRBV5-1 with TRBJ2-5; no clear D gene. CDR1 is SGHRS, CDR2 YFSETQ, per germline. Trimming shortened V by 5 bases and J by 5 bases, and 22 bases separated the two germline ends. The length of the CDR3 is 16 residues. The DNA of the CDR3 is TGCGCCAGCAGTTCCCGTGGGCCAAGTTCGTACGAGACCCAGTACTTC. Protein: CASSSRGPSSYETQYF. Based on the CDR3 plus reference TRBV5-1 and TRBJ2-5, the full variable domain is KAGVTQTPRYLIKTRGQQVTLSCSPISGHRSVSWYQQTPGQGLQFLFEYFSETQRNKGNFPGRFSGRQFSNSRSEMNVSTLELGDSALYLCASSSRGPSSYETQYFGPGTRLLVL.

V is TRBV24-1 and J is TRBJ2-7; 9 positions match TRBD1. The CDR3 loop spans 15 amino acids. With 3 bases clipped from V and 3 bases from J, the junction kept 5 bases outside the gene matches. Germline CDR1 is KGHDR and CDR2 is SFDVKD. Here the CDR3 reads CATSDPGQGYYEQYF. CDR3 DNA: TGTGCCACCAGTGATCCGGGACAGGGATACTACGAGCAGTACTTC.

The CDR3 sequence: CAWSVLRGGRETQYF. The CDR3 DNA reads as TGTGCCTGGAGTGTACTCCGTGGCGGCCGAGAGACCCAGTACTTC. The chain uses TRBV30 and TRBJ2-5; D gene uncertain. The germline CDR1 and CDR2 sequences are GTSNPN and SVGIG (reference sequence). CDR3 length: 15 amino acids. V was shortened by 0 bases and J by 4 bases, with 15 bases between the two germline ends.